These 19 T cell receptor beta chains came from one sample sequenced in a study of post-analysis software for immune sequencing data. No antigen is known for these receptors. Whole-study findings and limits: Included in a set of roughly five TRBV segments more frequent in patients than controls were TRBV5-6, TRBV5-1 and TRBV20-1.

TCR beta cDNA libraries had unique molecular identifiers. Using its own MiXCR run on the PCR reads, TCRdb lists one record per CDR3 protein. The repertoire consists of around 250,000 distinct CDR3 sequences, with 30% to 45% occurring once and the leading ten covering under 5%. Sequenced sample: blood. The receptors here all came from a girl between 5 and 17 years old with multiple sclerosis.

This chain uses TRBV30 with TRBJ2-5; D remains ambiguous. The germline CDR1 and CDR2 sequences are GTSNPN and SVGIG (reference sequence). V shed 0 bases and J shed 13 bases, with 15 bases lying between them. This CDR3 is 12 amino acids long. The CDR3 loop reads CAWSVGPDERYF. The CDR3 DNA reads as TGTGCCTGGAGTGTAGGGCCGGATGAGCGGTACTTC.

A remark on this clonotype: A much larger clonotype is one base distant, so this may be a read error. V usage is TRBV12-3 or TRBV12-4 and J usage is TRBJ2-1; TRBD2 matches at 10 bases. After removal of 7 bases from V and 8 bases from J, the junction contained 17 bases not matched to a gene. The CDR3 runs 17 residues. The CDR3 nucleotides read TGTGCCAGCAACCACCAGCAAGCGGGAGGGGCAACGGATGAGCAGTTCTTC. Encoded protein: CASNHQQAGGATDEQFF.

In this sample, this clonotype turned up many times. In nucleotides, the CDR3 is TGTGCCAGCAGTCCTCGACTAGGAATCTCCTACGAGCAGTACTTC. Translated: CASSPRLGISYEQYF. The gene calls are TRBV6-1 and TRBJ2-7, with D maybe TRBD2 (6 bases). This CDR3 has 15 residues. Per germline, CDR1 MNHNS and CDR2 SASEGT. V dropped 5 bases and J dropped 0 bases, with 14 bases sitting between them.

The chain carries TRBV28 and TRBJ1-5, with unresolved D. The CDR3 sequence is 14 residues long. Germline lookup yields CDR1 MDHEN and CDR2 SYDVKM. V was cut by 3 bases and J by 2 bases, with 8 bases left in between. CDR3 region: CASSFVTGNQPQHF. CDR3 in DNA: TGTGCCAGCAGTTTCGTCACCGGCAATCAGCCCCAGCATTTT. The full variable domain, its missing parts supplied by reference TRBV28 and TRBJ1-5, is DVKVTQSSRYLVKRTGEKVFLECVQDMDHENMFWYRQDPGLGLRLIYFSYDVKMKEKGDIPEGYSVSREKKERFSLILESASTNQTSMYLCASSFVTGNQPQHFGDGTRLSIL.

This clonotype has a count of ten or more. The rearrangement uses TRBV15 and TRBJ2-5; 7 nucleotides agree with TRBD2. CDR1 and CDR2 from the germline V gene are LNHNV and YYDKDF (reference sequence). This CDR3 is built from 13 residues. J was trimmed by 5 bases and V by 1 base; bases with no gene match: 1. In DNA form, the CDR3 reads TGTGCCACCAGCAGAGTTAGCGGGGAGACCCAGTACTTC. This codes for CATSRVSGETQYF.

This rearrangement joins TRBV2 to TRBJ2-5; 7 bases match TRBD2. Germline-derived CDR1 and CDR2 are SNHLY and FYNNEI. Losses at the gene ends were 10 bases for V and 0 bases for J; bases not matched to a gene: 8. The CDR3 totals 14 residues. CDR3 sequence (DNA): TGTGCCACCCCGGGGAGGGAGTACCAAGAGACCCAGTACTTC. The encoded protein is CATPGREYQETQYF.

The chain employs TRBV29-1 and TRBJ1-6, with D possibly matching TRBD1 (6 bases). This CDR3 is built from 12 residues. Germline V gene data show CDR1 as SQVTM and CDR2 as ANQGSEA. Deletions cut 8 bases from V and 12 bases from J, with 17 bases between. The CDR3 coding sequence is TGCAGCATTGTGGGGGCAAGCGAACCCCTCCACTTT. This translates into CSIVGASEPLHF.

The CDR3: CASSNPGLNYGYTF. The CDR3 DNA follows: TGTGCCAGCAGCAATCCAGGCCTAAACTATGGCTACACCTTC. The chain recombines TRBV9 with TRBJ1-2; D gene ambiguous. Germline CDR1 and CDR2: SGDLS and YYNGEE. The CDR3 covers 14 residues. Trimming cost V 4 bases and J 2 bases, with 12 bases left between them.

In regard to this clonotype: Germline is not matched at one junction end, which may reflect a read error. The rearrangement uses TRBV29-1 and TRBJ1-6; D is ambiguous. This CDR3 region has 14 residues. The germline CDR1 and CDR2 sequences are SQVTM and ANQGSEA. DNA of the CDR3: TGCAGCGTGAGGACCGGGCAGGAGAATTCACCCCCCCACTTT. It translates to CSVRTGQENSPPHF.

Concerning this clonotype itself: One base away lies a much larger clone, so this may be a sequencing read error. The chain employs TRBV28 and TRBJ2-2; tentatively, D is TRBD2 (5 bases). The CDR3 is 15 residues long. Germline V gene sequence: CDR1 MDHEN, CDR2 SYDVKM. CDR3 in amino acids: CASLPGGANTGELVF. In DNA form, the CDR3 reads TGTGCCAGCCTGCCCGGAGGCGCGAACACCGGGGAGCTGGTTTTT. The full variable domain, its missing parts supplied by reference TRBV28 and TRBJ2-2, is DVKVTQSSRYLVKRTGEKVFLECVQDMDHENMFWYRQDPGLGLRLIYFSYDVKMKEKGDIPEGYSVSREKKERFSLILESASTNQTSMYLCASLPGGANTGELVFGEGSRLTVL.

The V gene is TRBV5-1, the J gene TRBJ1-1, with TRBD1 matching over 7 bases. Trimming took 3 bases from V and 1 from J; bases not matched to a gene: 6. Germline V gene lookup returns CDR1 SGHRS and CDR2 YFSETQ. CDR3 length equals 15 residues. The DNA for the CDR3 is TGCGCCAGCAGCTCGTCCCGGGACAGGAACACTGAAGCTTTCTTT. Translation: CASSSSRDRNTEAFF.

The count of this clonotype is one. CDR3 DNA sequence: TGCAGCGTTGCTCCGGGACAGAGCACAGATACGCAGTATTTT. It translates to CSVAPGQSTDTQYF. This chain joins TRBV29-1 and TRBJ2-3, with 7 bases that match TRBD1. CDR1 and CDR2 from the germline V gene are SQVTM and ANQGSEA. The CDR3 spans 14 residues. The V segment lost 4 bases and the J segment 0 bases; nucleotides outside the gene matches: 4.

In its sample, this clonotype was seen once. This chain uses TRBV20-1 with TRBJ2-3, with D unclear. Germline CDR1 and CDR2: DFQATT and SNEGSKA (reference sequence). The CDR3 spans 11 residues. V lost 6 bases and J 6 bases, leaving 10 bases between the germline ends. CDR3 DNA sequence: TGCAGTGCAGGTTTGCCGGATACGCAGTATTTT. This codes for CSAGLPDTQYF.

This rearrangement joins TRBV9 to TRBJ2-3; no clear D gene. CDR1 and CDR2 from the germline V gene are SGDLS and YYNGEE. Trimming pared 0 bases from V and 2 bases from J, leaving 7 bases between. CDR3 length equals 14 residues. The CDR3, as DNA: TGTGCCAGCAGCGTAGCGCACCCCACAGATACGCAGTATTTT. It specifies CASSVAHPTDTQYF.

The CDR3 is CSARTTEWETQYF. The CDR3 DNA reads as TGCAGTGCTAGAACGACAGAATGGGAGACCCAGTACTTC. The chain joins TRBV20-1 to TRBJ2-5; a weak D match, TRBD1 (5 bases). The CDR3 totals 13 residues. Germline V gene data show CDR1 as DFQATT and CDR2 as SNEGSKA (reference sequence). V lost 2 bases and J lost 5, with 12 bases in between.

For this clonotype: One base away lies a much larger clone, so this may be a sequencing read error. J is TRBJ2-3 and V is TRBV29-1, with D maybe TRBD2 (6 bases). Per germline, CDR1 SQVTM and CDR2 ANQGSEA. The CDR3 runs to 12 residues. V gave up 1 base and J gave up 9 bases, with 11 bases separating them. The CDR3 loop reads CSVEASGLTQYF. CDR3 coding DNA: TGCAGCGTTGAAGCGAGCGGGCTGACGCAGTATTTT.

The sample holds many counts of this clonotype. V is TRBV28 and J is TRBJ2-5; no definite D call. The germline V gene encodes CDR1 MDHEN and CDR2 SYDVKM. The length of the CDR3 is 13 residues. V was shortened by 5 bases and J by 1 base, with 8 bases between the two germline ends. The CDR3, as DNA: TGTGCCAGCAGTAGGGTATCCCAAGAGACCCAGTACTTC. Translation gives CASSRVSQETQYF. The whole variable domain, filled in from reference TRBV28 and TRBJ2-5, reads DVKVTQSSRYLVKRTGEKVFLECVQDMDHENMFWYRQDPGLGLRLIYFSYDVKMKEKGDIPEGYSVSREKKERFSLILESASTNQTSMYLCASSRVSQETQYFGPGTRLLVL.

This clonotype was counted at least ten times. The chain recombines TRBV27 with TRBJ1-2; 8 bases fit TRBD1. The V segment lost 5 bases and the J segment 4 bases; nucleotides outside the gene matches: 12. This CDR3 is built from 16 residues. Germline-derived CDR1 and CDR2 are MNHEY and SMNVEV (reference sequence). This CDR3 reads CASSNGQGILRYGYTF. For the CDR3, the DNA is TGTGCCAGCAGTAACGGACAGGGTATCCTTCGCTATGGCTACACCTTC.

There are a few counts of this clonotype. The V and J genes are TRBV29-1 and TRBJ1-1; D is undetermined. Trimming took off 0 bases at V and 10 bases at J, with 12 bases between the two ends. From germline, CDR1 is SQVTM and CDR2 ANQGSEA. This CDR3 has 12 amino acids. The CDR3 protein is CSVEDPSTGAFF. CDR3 in DNA: TGCAGCGTTGAAGACCCCTCCACGGGAGCTTTCTTT.